Presented here are 30 T cell receptor beta chains from one specimen sequenced in a study of vaccination and CD4 T cells after COVID-19. The treatment denotes: approximately 9-day PBMC culture with coronavirus spike peptide pools or control peptides (ViraFEST assay). With the Oncomine TCR Beta short-read assay, DNA from cultured CD4+ T cells was sequenced. TCRdb reanalysed the PCR reads using MiXCR and keeps one entry per CDR3 protein. The table records 13,000 or so distinct CDR3 sequences, roughly three fifths of them present only once. No antigen has been assigned to these receptors. This specimen was cultured CD4+ T cells from blood, taken after SARS-CoV-2 vaccination. Every receptor here comes from a human donor with COVID-19.

This clonotype was seen a handful of times. The rearrangement uses TRBV10-1 and TRBJ2-5, with D tentatively TRBD2 (6 bases). The germline V gene has CDR1 WNHNN and CDR2 SYGVQD (reference sequence). Trimming cost V 6 bases and J 4 bases, with 21 bases left between them. The CDR3 sequence is 16 residues long. The CDR3 region is CASSASSDGWAETQYF. Written as DNA, the CDR3 is TGCGCCAGCAGCGCTTCTAGCGATGGATGGGCAGAGACCCAGTACTTC.

The chain has TRBV20-1 and TRBJ2-1; D tentatively fits TRBD1 or TRBD2 (5 bases each). This CDR3 comprises 14 residues. Germline-derived CDR1 and CDR2 are DFQATT and SNEGSKA (reference sequence). V lost 7 bases and J lost 3, with 16 bases in between. DNA of the CDR3: TGCAGTGTCAGGGACGTTTCCCGCTACAATGAGCAGTTCTTC. As protein: CSVRDVSRYNEQFF.

This clonotype was seen a few times. The chain uses TRBV24-1 and TRBJ1-1; D unclear. The V and J ends lost 3 bases and 3 bases respectively, with 16 bases between them. The CDR3 is 16 residues long. Germline V gives CDR1 KGHDR, CDR2 SFDVKD. As DNA, the CDR3 is TGTGCCACCAGTGATATCGGGCCAATGCTAGACACTGAAGCTTTCTTT. The encoded protein is CATSDIGPMLDTEAFF.

The chain combines TRBV2 with TRBJ1-5; TRBD1 aligns across 7 bases. Germline V gene data show CDR1 as SNHLY and CDR2 as FYNNEI. The V segment lost 8 bases and the J segment 1 base; nucleotides outside the gene matches: 5. The CDR3 is 14 amino acids. The CDR3 nucleotides read TGTGCCAGCGGCAGGGGGGCCAGCAATCAGCCCCAGCATTTT. This translates into CASGRGASNQPQHF.

The chain is built from TRBV10-1 and TRBJ1-1, with TRBD1 as a possible D gene (5 bases). Trimming left V 5 bases short and J 5 bases short, with 12 bases between. The CDR3 totals 13 residues. From germline, CDR1 is WNHNN and CDR2 SYGVQD (reference sequence). The CDR3 here is CASSPGLLTEAFF. CDR3 nucleotide sequence: TGCGCCAGCAGTCCAGGGCTACTGACTGAAGCTTTCTTT.

DNA for the CDR3: TGTGCCACCAGTGATGCGGGGGGGGGCACAGATACGCAGTATTTT. Translation: CATSDAGGGTDTQYF. This chain connects TRBV24-1 to TRBJ2-3, with 9 bases aligning to TRBD2. The V and J ends lost 3 bases and 1 base, in that order; junction bases with no gene match: 1. Germline V lookup: CDR1 KGHDR, CDR2 SFDVKD. The CDR3 sequence is 15 residues long.

The chain is built from TRBV5-8 and TRBJ2-4; no clear D gene. Germline lookup yields CDR1 SGHTS and CDR2 YDEGEE. This CDR3 has 14 amino acids. V dropped 1 base and J dropped 0 bases, with 5 bases sitting between them. CDR3 nucleotides: TGTGCCAGCAGCTTGCAGGTAGCCAAAAACATTCAGTACTTC. It specifies CASSLQVAKNIQYF.

The CDR3 DNA follows: TGTGCCAGCAGTGAAGCGCACAGGGTGGGTGGCTACACCTTC. Protein product: CASSEAHRVGGYTF. The V and J genes are TRBV6-1 and TRBJ1-2; a weak D match, TRBD1 (6 bases). From germline, CDR1 is MNHNS and CDR2 SASEGT. There are 14 residues in the CDR3. Trimming stripped 0 bases from V and 7 bases from J, with 12 bases between.

The genes are TRBV5-1 and TRBJ1-1, with 9 bases lining up with TRBD1. There are 14 residues in the CDR3. With 3 bases clipped from V and 4 bases from J, the junction kept 4 bases outside the gene matches. CDR1 and CDR2 (germline): SGHRS, YFSETQ. Here the CDR3 DNA reads TGCGCCAGCAGCTGGGGACAGGGAGCCACTGAAGCTTTCTTT. Translation gives CASSWGQGATEAFF.

The rearrangement joins TRBV11-3 to TRBJ1-1; D might be TRBD1 (6 bases). This CDR3 is built from 11 residues. CDR1 SGHNT and CDR2 YENEEA come from the germline V gene. Trimming stripped 5 bases from V and 11 bases from J, with 12 bases between. CDR3 residues: CASSRTGNAFF. The CDR3 nucleotides read TGTGCCAGCAGCCGAACAGGGAACGCTTTCTTT.

This sequence joins TRBV30 and TRBJ2-3, with 7 bases that match TRBD2. The CDR3 spans 14 residues. Looked up from germline, CDR1 is GTSNPN and CDR2 is SVGIG (reference sequence). Losses at the gene ends were 0 bases for V and 6 bases for J; bases not matched to a gene: 6. As DNA, the CDR3 is TGTGCCTGGAGTGTTGGTAGCGGGTCGGATACGCAGTATTTT. This translates into CAWSVGSGSDTQYF.

The chain combines TRBV9 with TRBJ1-1, with a possible D match to TRBD1 (6 bases). Germline CDR1 and CDR2: SGDLS and YYNGEE. The germline V and J ends were trimmed by 0 bases and 6 bases, with 9 bases remaining between them. There are 13 residues in the CDR3. The CDR3 nucleotides read TGTGCCAGCAGCGTAGGGAGGACAGCTGAAGCTTTCTTT. It yields the protein CASSVGRTAEAFF.

The chain carries TRBV20-1 and TRBJ2-3, with D perhaps matching TRBD2 (6 bases). The ends were cut back, 0 bases at V and 1 base at J, with 11 bases in the middle. CDR1 DFQATT and CDR2 SNEGSKA come from the germline V gene (reference sequence). The length of the CDR3 is 15 residues. The CDR3 nucleotides read TGCAGTGCTAGAGAGCGGGGCGGGGGCACAGATACGCAGTATTTT. This encodes CSARERGGGTDTQYF.

The chain carries TRBV24-1 and TRBJ1-3; D call uncertain. The V gene lost 8 bases and the J gene lost 4 bases, with 17 bases spanning the gap. The germline CDR1 and CDR2 sequences are KGHDR and SFDVKD. This CDR3 has 15 amino acids. The CDR3 DNA follows: TGTGCCACCACTGCGACCGGGCGAACGGGAAACACCATATATTTT. It is translated as CATTATGRTGNTIYF.

This clonotype showed up just a few times. The J gene is TRBJ1-1, the V gene TRBV7-9; 8 nucleotides match TRBD1. The CDR3 extends over 20 amino acids. Germline CDR1 and CDR2: SEHNR and FQNEAQ (reference sequence). With 4 bases clipped from V and 4 bases from J, the junction kept 23 bases outside the gene matches. Here the CDR3 DNA reads TGTGCCAGCAGCTCCTTTGGATCCACAGGGGGTGATGGGTCGGGCACTGAAGCTTTCTTT. It is translated as CASSSFGSTGGDGSGTEAFF.

This clonotype appeared a single time. The CDR3 nucleotides are TGCGCCAGCAGCCAAGGAGTGGCAGGCTCTAACTATGGCTACACCTTC. This translates into CASSQGVAGSNYGYTF. The chain uses TRBV4-3 and TRBJ1-2; D not resolved. V lost 1 base, J lost 0 bases, and 12 bases lay in between. The CDR3 has 16 residues. Per the germline V gene, CDR1 is LGHNA and CDR2 is YSLEER.

The rearrangement links TRBV20-1 to TRBJ1-5, with 8 bases fitting TRBD1. Germline V gene sequence: CDR1 DFQATT, CDR2 SNEGSKA (reference sequence). The V segment lost 5 bases and the J segment 2 bases; nucleotides outside the gene matches: 2. CDR3 size: 13 residues. CDR3 bases: TGCAGTGCTGGACAGGGCGGCAATCAGCCCCAGCATTTT. It translates to CSAGQGGNQPQHF.

The rearrangement links TRBV15 to TRBJ1-1, with 8 bases matching TRBD1. The CDR3 is 14 amino acids. V shed 4 bases and J 8 bases; nucleotides not matched to a gene: 9. Germline CDR1 LNHNV, CDR2 YYDKDF (reference sequence). This CDR3 reads CATSTRLQGGEAFF. The CDR3 DNA reads as TGTGCCACCAGCACTCGACTACAGGGGGGCGAAGCTTTCTTT.

The V gene is TRBV20-1, the J gene TRBJ1-6; tentative D call: TRBD1 (6 bases). This CDR3 has 14 amino acids. With 0 bases removed from V and 4 bases from J, the gap between germline ends came to 7 bases. Germline CDR1 DFQATT, CDR2 SNEGSKA (reference sequence). The DNA of the CDR3 is TGCAGTGCTAGAGAGGACAGTTATAATTCACCCCTCCACTTT. Translated: CSAREDSYNSPLHF.

The gene calls are TRBV7-9 and TRBJ1-5; D unclear. This CDR3 region has 13 residues. Germline V CDR1 and CDR2: SEHNR, FQNEAQ (reference sequence). The V end lost 5 bases, the J end lost 1 base, and 6 bases lay between the germline ends. CDR3 loop: CASSPLSNQPQHF. In DNA form, the CDR3 reads TGTGCCAGCAGCCCCCTAAGCAATCAGCCCCAGCATTTT.

V usage is TRBV20-1 and J usage is TRBJ1-5, with D possibly matching TRBD1 (6 bases). Trimming removed 7 bases at V and 6 bases at J, with 16 bases between. Germline values: CDR1 DFQATT, CDR2 SNEGSKA (reference sequence). The CDR3 has 13 residues. The CDR3, as DNA: TGCAGTGTTAACAGGGATTCTTGTCAGCCCCAGCATTTT. This codes for CSVNRDSCQPQHF.

V usage is TRBV5-4 and J usage is TRBJ2-3; 9 bases align to TRBD2. V lost 4 bases and J lost 0; bases outside the gene matches: 6. CDR1 is SGHNT and CDR2 is YYREEE in the germline V gene (reference sequence). The CDR3 length is 16 residues. The CDR3 loop reads CASSGSSGESTDTQYF. DNA of the CDR3: TGTGCCAGCAGCGGATCTAGCGGGGAAAGCACAGATACGCAGTATTTT.

The genes are TRBV6-1 and TRBJ1-2; D perhaps matches TRBD1 (5 bases). The CDR3 covers 14 residues. The V end was cut by 10 bases, the J end by 4 bases, with 19 bases between. CDR1 is MNHNS, CDR2 SASEGT, per germline. The CDR3 loop reads CATHPRVLLYGYTF. Here the CDR3 DNA reads TGTGCCACACACCCCAGGGTGCTTCTCTATGGCTACACCTTC.

The rearrangement joins TRBV7-8 to TRBJ2-1; 7 positions agree with TRBD2. The germline V gene has CDR1 SGHVS and CDR2 FQNEAQ. J gave up 9 bases and V 4 bases, and 12 bases lay outside the gene matches. The CDR3 runs 15 residues. As DNA, the CDR3 is TGTGCCAGCAGCTCAAGACTAGGCCGGGAGGTTGAGCAGTTCTTC. It specifies CASSSRLGREVEQFF.

The V gene is TRBV6-4, the J gene TRBJ1-5; no definite D call. The CDR3 consists of 15 residues. Trimming stripped 4 bases from V and 4 bases from J, with 14 bases between. Per the germline V gene, CDR1 is MRHNA and CDR2 is SNTAGT. CDR3 sequence (DNA): TGTGCCAGCAGTGTGGACCCGGGGAAGAATCAGCCCCAGCATTTT. It is translated as CASSVDPGKNQPQHF.

This clonotype came up a few times. This chain joins TRBV27 and TRBJ1-1, with TRBD1 as a possible D gene (5 bases). V was shortened by 6 bases and J by 4 bases, with 15 bases between the two germline ends. Germline CDR1 and CDR2: MNHEY and SMNVEV (reference sequence). The CDR3 is 14 amino acids. The CDR3 DNA follows: TGTGCCAGCAGCCGGCCGGGGGAAGGCACTGAAGCTTTCTTT. Protein: CASSRPGEGTEAFF.

The chain uses TRBV2 and TRBJ2-4; D perhaps matches TRBD2 (6 bases). V dropped 5 bases and J dropped 12 bases, with 11 bases sitting between them. This CDR3 is 11 amino acids long. Germline CDR1 SNHLY, CDR2 FYNNEI. The CDR3 protein is CASSYSGTQYF. CDR3 DNA sequence: TGTGCCAGCAGTTATAGCGGCACTCAGTACTTC.

The chain combines TRBV27 with TRBJ1-6; 10 bases are shared with TRBD1. V gave up 7 bases and J gave up 2 bases; unmatched junction bases: 2. Germline CDR1 and CDR2: MNHEY and SMNVEV (reference sequence). This CDR3 is built from 15 residues. The CDR3, as DNA: TGTGCCAGCAAAGGGACAGGGGCCTATAATTCACCCCTCCACTTT. The encoded protein is CASKGTGAYNSPLHF.

This sequence joins TRBV29-1 and TRBJ2-3; 10 bases are shared with TRBD2. The trim removed 3 bases at V and 0 bases at J, leaving 9 bases unmatched. The CDR3 is made up of 17 amino acids. Per germline, CDR1 SQVTM and CDR2 ANQGSEA. CDR3 nucleotide sequence: TGCAGCGTTGAGGCTAGCGGGGGACACACTAGCACAGATACGCAGTATTTT. As protein: CSVEASGGHTSTDTQYF.

By frequency in the sample, this clonotype is medium-sized. The rearrangement links TRBV24-1 to TRBJ2-3; perhaps D is TRBD1 or TRBD2 (5 bases each). The CDR3 runs to 14 residues. Trimming took 7 bases from V and 3 from J, leaving 13 bases between them. From germline, CDR1 is KGHDR and CDR2 SFDVKD. In DNA, the CDR3 is TGTGCCACCAGACTAGGGGAATTGACAGATACGCAGTATTTT. Translating it yields CATRLGELTDTQYF.